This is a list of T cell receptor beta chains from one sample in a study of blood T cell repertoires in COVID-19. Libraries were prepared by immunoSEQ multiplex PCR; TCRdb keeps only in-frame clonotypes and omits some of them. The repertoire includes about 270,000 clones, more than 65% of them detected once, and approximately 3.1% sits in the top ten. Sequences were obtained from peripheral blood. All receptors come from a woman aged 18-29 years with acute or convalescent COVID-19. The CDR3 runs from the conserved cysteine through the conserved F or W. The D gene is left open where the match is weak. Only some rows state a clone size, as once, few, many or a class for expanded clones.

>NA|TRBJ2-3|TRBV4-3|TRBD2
CASSQGGTTWGTDTQYF
TGCGCCAGCAGCCAAGGGGGGACTACCTGGGGCACAGATACGCAGTATTTT
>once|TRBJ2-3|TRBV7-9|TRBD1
CASSQDRGRQDTQYF
TGTGCCAGCAGCCAGGACAGGGGGCGTCAAGATACGCAGTATTTT
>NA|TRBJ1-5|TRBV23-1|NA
CASSPEALMQPQHF
TGCGCCAGCAGTCCCGAGGCCCTTATGCAGCCCCAGCATTTT
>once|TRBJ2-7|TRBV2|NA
CASRPGTQGFEQYF
TGTGCCAGCAGGCCAGGGACACAGGGATTCGAGCAGTACTTC
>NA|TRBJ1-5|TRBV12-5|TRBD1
CASGPGTGNQPQHF
TGTGCTAGTGGACCGGGGACAGGGAATCAGCCCCAGCATTTT
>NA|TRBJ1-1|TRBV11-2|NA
CASSSGRGFGTEAFF
TGTGCCAGCAGCTCAGGACGAGGGTTTGGCACTGAAGCTTTCTTT
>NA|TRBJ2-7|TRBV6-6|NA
CASSLTRYEQYF
TGTGCCAGCAGCTTAACTCGCTACGAGCAGTACTTC
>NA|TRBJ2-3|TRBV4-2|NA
CASSQEGGRGDTQYF
TGTGCCAGCAGCCAAGAAGGAGGGAGAGGAGATACGCAGTATTTT
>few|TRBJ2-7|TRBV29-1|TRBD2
CSVESSGGPRNEQYF
TGCAGCGTTGAATCCTCGGGAGGGCCGAGAAACGAGCAGTACTTC
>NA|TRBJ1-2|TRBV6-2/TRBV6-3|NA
CASSPSGDYGYTF
TGTGCCAGCAGCCCTTCAGGGGACTATGGCTACACCTTC
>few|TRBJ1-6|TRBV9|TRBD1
CASSVGAGTGNSPLHF
TGTGCCAGCAGCGTAGGGGCCGGGACAGGGAATTCACCCCTCCACTTT
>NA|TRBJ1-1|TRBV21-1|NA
CASSKLSRQPLTDTEAFF
TGTGCCAGCAGCAAGTTAAGTCGACAGCCGTTGACGGACACTGAAGCTTTCTTT
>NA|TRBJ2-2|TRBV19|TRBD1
CASSPRTGANTGELFF
TGTGCCAGTAGCCCTAGGACAGGAGCGAACACCGGGGAGCTGTTTTTT
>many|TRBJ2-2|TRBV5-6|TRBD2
CASSLVAGEVTGELFF
TGTGCCAGCAGCTTGGTGGCGGGAGAGGTCACCGGGGAGCTGTTTTTT
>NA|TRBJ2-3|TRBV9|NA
CASSEGGFLRTDTQYF
TGTGCCAGCAGCGAAGGGGGTTTTTTACGCACAGATACGCAGTATTTT
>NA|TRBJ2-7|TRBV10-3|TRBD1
CAIRDSDYEQYF
TGTGCCATCCGGGACAGCGACTACGAGCAGTACTTC
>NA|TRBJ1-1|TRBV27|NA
CASSLSRDNKAFF
TGTGCCAGCAGTTTATCGAGGGACAACAAAGCTTTCTTT
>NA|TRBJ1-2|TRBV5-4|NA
CASSLGLRDPDFGYTF
TGTGCCAGCAGCTTGGGACTACGGGATCCCGACTTTGGCTACACCTTC
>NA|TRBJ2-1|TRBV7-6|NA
CASTRAGSLSSYNEQFF
TGTGCCAGCACCCGGGCGGGCAGCCTAAGCTCCTACAATGAGCAGTTCTTC
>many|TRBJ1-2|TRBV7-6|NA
CASSPGVGPLYGYTF
TGTGCCAGCAGCCCCGGGGTAGGGCCTCTCTATGGCTACACCTTC
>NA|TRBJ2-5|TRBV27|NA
CASSFSATVQETQYF
TGTGCCAGCAGTTTCAGCGCTACGGTCCAAGAGACCCAGTACTTC
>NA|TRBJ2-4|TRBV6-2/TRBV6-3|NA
CASSYSKGSLAKNIQYF
TGTGCCAGCAGTTACTCGAAGGGGTCCCTAGCCAAAAACATTCAGTACTTC
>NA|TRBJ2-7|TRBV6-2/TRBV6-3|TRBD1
CASSIPGTGKNEQYF
TGTGCCAGCAGCATTCCCGGGACAGGGAAAAACGAGCAGTACTTC
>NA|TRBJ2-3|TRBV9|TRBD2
CASSVVAGGPTDTQYF
TGTGCCAGCAGCGTAGTAGCGGGAGGCCCTACAGATACGCAGTATTTT
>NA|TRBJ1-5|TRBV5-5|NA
CASSLDPVPDQPQHF
TGTGCCAGCAGCTTGGATCCCGTCCCCGATCAGCCCCAGCATTTT
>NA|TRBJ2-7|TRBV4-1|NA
CASSQVGTHYEQYF
TGCGCCAGCAGCCAAGTTGGGACACACTACGAGCAGTACTTC